Each of the 21 T cell receptor beta chains below was sequenced from the same sample in a study of blood T cells in healthy people across ages. Together with a sample-barcoded 5' primer, a J-beta primer mix was included in a second PCR lasting roughly 6 to 12 cycles. Each CDR3 protein gets one entry after TCRdb re-called the 5' RACE reads with MiXCR. The sample lists fewer than 900,000 distinct CDR3 sequences, 45% to 50% occurring once. The sample consisted of blood. The receptors come from a woman in her sixties in good health.

The chain carries TRBV7-2 and TRBJ1-3; D unresolved. V lost 4 bases and J lost 0, with 7 bases in between. The CDR3 sequence is 14 residues long. Germline lookup yields CDR1 SGHTA and CDR2 FQGNSA. The CDR3 spells CASSSISSGNTIYF. CDR3 nucleotide sequence: TGTGCCAGCAGCTCAATCAGCTCTGGAAACACCATATATTTT.

The J gene is TRBJ2-5, the V gene TRBV15, with D possibly matching TRBD2 (6 bases). The J call is uncertain, as TRBJ2-7 better fits the DNA end. CDR3 length: 17 residues. Germline V gene lookup returns CDR1 LNHNV and CDR2 YYDKDF (reference sequence). CDR3 DNA: TGTGCCACCAGCAGAGATATAGTCCCCGGGGGAGAAGACGAGCAGTACTTC. Encoded protein: CATSRDIVPGGEDEQYF.

This chain connects TRBV28 to TRBJ2-4; unclear D gene. The V end lost 3 bases, the J end lost 3 bases, and 15 bases lay between the germline ends. Germline CDR1 reads MDHEN; CDR2 reads SYDVKM. The CDR3 contains 16 residues. In DNA form, the CDR3 reads TGTGCCAGCAGTTTTCGGGCCGCGAGAGGCAAAAACATTCAGTACTTC. Translated, it gives CASSFRAARGKNIQYF. Full variable domain (remainder filled in from reference TRBV28 and TRBJ2-4): DVKVTQSSRYLVKRTGEKVFLECVQDMDHENMFWYRQDPGLGLRLIYFSYDVKMKEKGDIPEGYSVSREKKERFSLILESASTNQTSMYLCASSFRAARGKNIQYFGAGTRLSVL.

The genes are TRBV6-5 and TRBJ2-7; TRBD2 might be the D (6 bases). V was pared by 8 bases and J by 0 bases, with 14 bases between. The CDR3 sequence is 14 residues long. In germline, CDR1 is MNHEY, CDR2 SVGAGI. CDR3 in amino acids: CASLHAGHSYEQYF. The CDR3 DNA follows: TGTGCCAGCCTACATGCGGGGCACTCCTACGAGCAGTACTTC.

A few counts support this clonotype. The chain has TRBV20-1 and TRBJ2-7; 9 nucleotides line up with TRBD2. V was clipped by 0 bases and J by 0 bases; unmatched bases: 3. This CDR3 spans 15 amino acids. The germline gives CDR1 DFQATT, CDR2 SNEGSKA (reference sequence). The CDR3 DNA reads as TGCAGTGCTAGAGATGCTAGCGGGATCTCCTACGAGCAGTACTTC. It yields the protein CSARDASGISYEQYF.

The V call is TRBV12-5, the J call TRBJ2-7, with 7 nucleotides matching TRBD1. CDR1 LGHNT and CDR2 FRNRAP come from the germline V gene. The V gene end was trimmed by 5 bases and the J gene end by 7 bases; junction bases not matched to a gene: 8. The CDR3 loop spans 13 amino acids. The CDR3 sequence is CASGPRQGREQYF. DNA of the CDR3: TGTGCTAGTGGTCCCCGACAGGGAAGGGAGCAGTACTTC.

The genes are TRBV27 and TRBJ2-1; 8 bases fit TRBD2. This CDR3 region has 17 residues. With V trimmed by 3 bases and J by 4 bases, 11 bases remained unmatched. Germline assignment: CDR1 MNHEY and CDR2 SMNVEV (reference sequence). The CDR3 bases are TGTGCCAGCAGTTTTGTCAAAAGCGGGAGTAGGTACAATGAGCAGTTCTTC. Translated: CASSFVKSGSRYNEQFF.

This chain links TRBV14 with TRBJ2-1; D assignment may be TRBD1 or TRBD2 (5 bases each). The CDR3 is 12 residues long. The germline CDR1 and CDR2 sequences are SGHDN and FVKESK. The V and J ends lost 2 bases and 15 bases respectively, with 14 bases between them. The CDR3 protein is CASSQTGTRPFF. The DNA of the CDR3 is TGTGCCAGCAGCCAAACCGGGACCCGACCGTTCTTC.

The V and J genes are TRBV4-2 and TRBJ2-7, with a weak D call TRBD2 (5 bases). The V gene lost 0 bases and the J gene lost 1 base, with 13 bases spanning the gap. The CDR3 has 16 amino acids. Germline V lookup: CDR1 LGHNA, CDR2 YNFKEQ. CDR3 residues: CASSQDLSERSYEQYF. CDR3 in DNA: TGTGCCAGCAGCCAAGATCTTAGCGAGAGGTCCTACGAGCAGTACTTC.

The chain couples TRBV15 to TRBJ2-4; TRBD1 matches 7 bases. Germline lookup yields CDR1 LNHNV and CDR2 YYDKDF (reference sequence). This CDR3 has 16 amino acids. The V gene end was trimmed by 0 bases and the J gene end by 6 bases; junction bases not matched to a gene: 8. This chain's CDR3 is CATSRDLRGMGNIQYF. The CDR3 DNA reads as TGTGCCACCAGCAGAGATCTCAGGGGGATGGGAAACATTCAGTACTTC. Full variable domain (missing parts from reference TRBV15 and TRBJ2-4): DAMVIQNPRYQVTQFGKPVTLSCSQTLNHNVMYWYQQKSSQAPKLLFHYYDKDFNNEADTPDNFQSRRPNTSFCFLDIRSPGLGDTAMYLCATSRDLRGMGNIQYFGAGTRLSVL.

As DNA, the CDR3 is TGTGCCAGCAGTTTTGGCCCGGGAGGCTACGAGCAGTACTTC. This gives the protein CASSFGPGGYEQYF. This chain joins TRBV28 and TRBJ2-7, with 7 nucleotides matching TRBD2. The J segment lost 3 bases and the V segment lost 3 bases, leaving 5 bases of the junction unmatched. CDR1 and CDR2 (germline): MDHEN, SYDVKM. This CDR3 has 14 amino acids.

CDR3 nucleotides: TGCGCCAGCAGCCTGGGACAGGTTGACTATGGCTACACCTTC. Its translation is CASSLGQVDYGYTF. This sequence joins TRBV5-1 and TRBJ1-2; 8 nucleotides match TRBD1. CDR3 length: 14 residues. The V gene's germline CDR1 is SGHRS and CDR2 YFSETQ. Germline trimming cut 4 bases from V and 3 bases from J; bases unmatched to any gene: 5. The full variable domain, completed using reference TRBV5-1 and TRBJ1-2, is KAGVTQTPRYLIKTRGQQVTLSCSPISGHRSVSWYQQTPGQGLQFLFEYFSETQRNKGNFPGRFSGRQFSNSRSEMNVSTLELGDSALYLCASSLGQVDYGYTFGSGTRLTVV.

V gene TRBV24-1 combines with J gene TRBJ1-2; D is possibly TRBD1 (6 bases). Germline values: CDR1 KGHDR, CDR2 SFDVKD. This CDR3 comprises 12 residues. Between the trimmed V and J ends, which lost 7 bases and 1 base, there was a span of 6 bases. In DNA, the CDR3 is TGTGCCACCAGGGACAGTAACTATGGCTACACCTTC. Translating gives CATRDSNYGYTF.

The rearrangement uses TRBV20-1 and TRBJ2-3, with TRBD2 as a possible D gene (5 bases). The germline V gene has CDR1 DFQATT and CDR2 SNEGSKA (reference sequence). The ends were cut back, 3 bases at V and 3 bases at J, with 13 bases in the middle. The CDR3 spans 14 residues. CDR3 amino acids: CSARGGRGTDTQYF. CDR3 nucleotide sequence: TGCAGTGCTAGGGGCGGGCGAGGAACAGATACGCAGTATTTT.

Points on this clonotype: A much more abundant neighbour one base away suggests this may be a read error. The chain employs TRBV5-1 and TRBJ2-7; TRBD1 matches 7 bases. Gene TRBJ2-5 matches the end of the DNA better, so the J call may be wrong. This CDR3 is built from 16 residues. CDR1 and CDR2 from the germline V gene are SGHRS and YFSETQ. The CDR3 bases are TGCGCCAGCAGCTTGTGTTCATGGGACAGTCAAGAGACCCAGTACTTC. Translated, it gives CASSLCSWDSQETQYF.

The J gene is TRBJ1-2, the V gene TRBV29-1; D unclear. The CDR3 has 14 amino acids. Between the trimmed V and J ends, which lost 0 bases and 2 bases, there was a span of 10 bases. Germline V gene lookup returns CDR1 SQVTM and CDR2 ANQGSEA. The DNA for the CDR3 is TGCAGCGTTGAAGATCCCCAGGAAAACTATGGCTACACCTTC. This gives the protein CSVEDPQENYGYTF.

The rearrangement uses TRBV28 and TRBJ1-2, with unresolved D. The CDR3 is 14 residues long. Germline assignment: CDR1 MDHEN and CDR2 SYDVKM. V was shortened by 2 bases and J by 8 bases, with 15 bases between the two germline ends. The CDR3 coding sequence is TGTGCCAGCAGTTTACCGGGAGTAACGAGGGGCTACACCTTC. This translates into CASSLPGVTRGYTF.

This rearrangement joins TRBV6-6 to TRBJ2-3; D is uncertain. From germline, CDR1 is MNHNY and CDR2 SVGAGI (reference sequence). Trimming removed 7 bases at V and 0 bases at J, with 8 bases between. The CDR3 extends over 13 amino acids. The DNA of the CDR3 is TGTGCCAGCACCAAAATTAGCACAGATACGCAGTATTTT. Protein sequence: CASTKISTDTQYF.

This chain uses TRBV29-1 with TRBJ2-1; D is unresolved. CDR1 and CDR2 from the germline V gene are SQVTM and ANQGSEA. Trimming stripped 1 base from V and 8 bases from J, with 9 bases between. The length of the CDR3 is 12 residues. The CDR3 nucleotides read TGCAGCGTTGAAGGCCTGGGGTATGAGCAGTTCTTC. It specifies CSVEGLGYEQFF.

Details on this clonotype: An end of the junction differs from the germline gene, which may be a read error. The V and J genes are TRBV20-1 and TRBJ2-7; TRBD2 might be the D (7 bases). The CDR3 has 14 residues. Germline V lookup: CDR1 DFQATT, CDR2 SNEGSKA (reference sequence). The CDR3 DNA follows: TGCAGTGCCATAGGGGGGGAGTGGATTAATGAGCGGTACTTC. This encodes CSAIGGEWINERYF.

V and J are TRBV20-1 and TRBJ2-1; TRBD2 aligns across 7 bases. The CDR3 loop spans 13 amino acids. Germline trimming cut 3 bases from V and 5 bases from J; bases unmatched to any gene: 4. Germline values: CDR1 DFQATT, CDR2 SNEGSKA (reference sequence). The CDR3 bases are TGCAGTGCTAGGGACCGGGGGGACAATGAGCAGTTCTTC. Protein sequence: CSARDRGDNEQFF.